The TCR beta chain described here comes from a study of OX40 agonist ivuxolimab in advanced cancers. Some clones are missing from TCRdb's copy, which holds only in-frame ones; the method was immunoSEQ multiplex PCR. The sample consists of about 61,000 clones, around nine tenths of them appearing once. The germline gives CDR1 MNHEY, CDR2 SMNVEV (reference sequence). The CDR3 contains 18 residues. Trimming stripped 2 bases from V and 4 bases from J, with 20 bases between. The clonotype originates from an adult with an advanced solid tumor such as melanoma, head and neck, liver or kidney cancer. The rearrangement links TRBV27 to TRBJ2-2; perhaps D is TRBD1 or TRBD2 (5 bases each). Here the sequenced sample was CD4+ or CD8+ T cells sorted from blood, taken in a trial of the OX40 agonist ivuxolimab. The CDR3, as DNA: TGTGCCAGCAGTTTAAGTCGAGGGGCGGGCAGAAGCACCGGGGAGCTGTTTTTT. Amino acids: CASSLSRGAGRSTGELFF.